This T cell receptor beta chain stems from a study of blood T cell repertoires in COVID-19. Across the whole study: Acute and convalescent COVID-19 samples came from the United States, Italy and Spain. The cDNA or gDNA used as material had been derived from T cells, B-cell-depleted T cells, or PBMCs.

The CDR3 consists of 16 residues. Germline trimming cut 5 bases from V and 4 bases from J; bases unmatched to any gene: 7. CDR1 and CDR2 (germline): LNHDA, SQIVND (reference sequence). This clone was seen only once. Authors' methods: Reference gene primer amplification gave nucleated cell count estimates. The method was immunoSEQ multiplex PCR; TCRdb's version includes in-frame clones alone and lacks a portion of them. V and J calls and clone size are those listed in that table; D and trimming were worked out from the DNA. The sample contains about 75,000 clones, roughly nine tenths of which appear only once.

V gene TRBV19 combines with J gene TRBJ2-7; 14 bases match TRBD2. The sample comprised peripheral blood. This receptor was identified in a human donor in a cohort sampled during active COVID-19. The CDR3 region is CASSYSGTSGSYEQYF. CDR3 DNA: TGTGCCAGTAGTTATAGTGGGACTAGCGGGAGTTACGAGCAGTACTTC.